This is a list of T cell receptor beta chains from one sample in a study of blood T cell repertoires in COVID-19. TCRdb's copy holds only in-frame clones and misses some; the assay was immunoSEQ multiplex PCR. The table records about 200,000 clones, 87% of them present only once. The sequencing input was PBMCs or T cells enriched from blood (not recorded which). These receptors came from a woman younger than 45 who had recovered from COVID-19. The CDR3 runs from the conserved cysteine through the conserved F or W. Fields, in order: J gene, CDR3 length, V gene, CDR3 protein.

j_call: TRBJ1-4
cdr3_length: 14
v_call: TRBV19
cdr3_aa: CASSIDRRNEKLFF

j_call: TRBJ2-2
cdr3_length: 13
v_call: TRBV4-1
cdr3_aa: CASSHQGSGELFF

j_call: TRBJ1-5
cdr3_length: 15
v_call: TRBV6-5
cdr3_aa: CASSYYRDRNQPQHF

j_call: TRBJ1-2
cdr3_length: 16
v_call: TRBV18
cdr3_aa: CASSRSQTEVDYGYTF

j_call: TRBJ2-5
cdr3_length: 14
v_call: TRBV11-2
cdr3_aa: CASSLGGGAETQYF

j_call: TRBJ1-4
cdr3_length: 15
v_call: TRBV9
cdr3_aa: CASSERTGRNEKLFF

j_call: TRBJ1-2
cdr3_length: 15
v_call: TRBV7-6
cdr3_aa: CASSVAQGAGYGYTF

j_call: TRBJ2-7
cdr3_length: 16
v_call: TRBV7-2
cdr3_aa: CASSHTSGGVSYEQYF

j_call: TRBJ2-1
cdr3_length: 13
v_call: TRBV11-3
cdr3_aa: CASSISGRDEQFF

j_call: TRBJ2-3
cdr3_length: 14
v_call: TRBV7-2
cdr3_aa: CASNRQGSTDTQYF

j_call: TRBJ1-1
cdr3_length: 15
v_call: TRBV27
cdr3_aa: CASSLRDRDNTEAFF

j_call: TRBJ1-1
cdr3_length: 12
v_call: TRBV19
cdr3_aa: CASNQGAAEAFF

j_call: TRBJ1-3
cdr3_length: 16
v_call: TRBV18
cdr3_aa: CASSPASGNSGNTIYF

j_call: TRBJ2-3
cdr3_length: 15
v_call: TRBV5-1
cdr3_aa: CASRLSSGTPDTQYF

j_call: TRBJ1-4
cdr3_length: 18
v_call: TRBV3-1/TRBV3-2
cdr3_aa: CASSPGTGTIATNEKLFF

j_call: TRBJ2-1
cdr3_length: 13
v_call: TRBV24-1
cdr3_aa: CATSDLTGRRQFF

j_call: TRBJ2-4
cdr3_length: 17
v_call: TRBV18
cdr3_aa: CASSPPTSGETKNIQYF

j_call: TRBJ1-1
cdr3_length: 13
v_call: TRBV19
cdr3_aa: CASTLQGNTEAFF

j_call: TRBJ1-2
cdr3_length: 14
v_call: TRBV7-9
cdr3_aa: CASSLVVRSYGYTF

j_call: TRBJ1-2
cdr3_length: 16
v_call: TRBV24-1
cdr3_aa: CATSDPRDRVRDGYTF

j_call: TRBJ2-3
cdr3_length: 15
v_call: TRBV5-6
cdr3_aa: CASSRLAGVTDTQYF

j_call: TRBJ2-5
cdr3_length: 18
v_call: TRBV7-7
cdr3_aa: CASSLGLAGGRDLGTQYF

j_call: TRBJ2-3
cdr3_length: 13
v_call: TRBV5-4
cdr3_aa: CASSLTDTDTQYF